In this sample, the clone carrying this T cell receptor beta chain turned up many times. CDR3 length equals 16 residues. Trimming cost V 6 bases and J 0 bases, with 12 bases left between them. This record comes from a study of patients and donors after allogeneic stem cell transplantation. TCRdb reprocessed the RT-PCR reads with MiXCR, giving one entry per CDR3 protein. The sample lists hundreds of thousands of distinct CDR3 sequences, approximately 16% seen once, with just over 7% in the top ten. Sequencing used blood, either unsorted or a sorted T cell fraction (not recorded which). The rearrangement links TRBV12-3 or TRBV12-4 to TRBJ1-6, with D possibly being TRBD1 (5 bases). The receptor comes from a human donor who was either an allogeneic HSCT recipient or a stem cell or donor lymphocyte infusion donor (not recorded which). It is not recorded whose cells these are; they may come from a transplant donor. The CDR3 loop reads CASSPDSYSYNSPLHF. CDR3 sequence (DNA): TGTGCCAGCAGCCCAGACAGTTACTCCTATAATTCACCCCTCCACTTT.